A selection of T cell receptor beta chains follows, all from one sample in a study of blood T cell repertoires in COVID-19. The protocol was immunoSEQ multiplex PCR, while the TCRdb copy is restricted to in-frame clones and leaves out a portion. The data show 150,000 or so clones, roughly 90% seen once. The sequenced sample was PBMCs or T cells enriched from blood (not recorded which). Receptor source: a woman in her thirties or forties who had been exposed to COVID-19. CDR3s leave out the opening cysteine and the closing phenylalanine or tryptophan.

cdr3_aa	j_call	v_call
ASSRVLISNEKLF	TRBJ1-4	TRBV4-3
ASSLASFPRGAPGNTIY	TRBJ1-3	TRBV7-8
ASSKGTGATGELF	TRBJ2-2	TRBV19
AGTESIMNTEAF	TRBJ1-1	TRBV6-5
ASRGGGNTIY	TRBJ1-3	TRBV2
ASSFGGQGYT	TRBJ1-2	TRBV12-3/TRBV12-4
ASSYGELAGYT	TRBJ1-2	TRBV6-5
ASSYPQDSNQPQH	TRBJ1-5	TRBV6-2/TRBV6-3
ASSQDLGDYGYT	TRBJ1-2	TRBV2
AISDSGTGVNSPLH	TRBJ1-6	TRBV10-3
ASRKGQSDTEAF	TRBJ1-1	TRBV19